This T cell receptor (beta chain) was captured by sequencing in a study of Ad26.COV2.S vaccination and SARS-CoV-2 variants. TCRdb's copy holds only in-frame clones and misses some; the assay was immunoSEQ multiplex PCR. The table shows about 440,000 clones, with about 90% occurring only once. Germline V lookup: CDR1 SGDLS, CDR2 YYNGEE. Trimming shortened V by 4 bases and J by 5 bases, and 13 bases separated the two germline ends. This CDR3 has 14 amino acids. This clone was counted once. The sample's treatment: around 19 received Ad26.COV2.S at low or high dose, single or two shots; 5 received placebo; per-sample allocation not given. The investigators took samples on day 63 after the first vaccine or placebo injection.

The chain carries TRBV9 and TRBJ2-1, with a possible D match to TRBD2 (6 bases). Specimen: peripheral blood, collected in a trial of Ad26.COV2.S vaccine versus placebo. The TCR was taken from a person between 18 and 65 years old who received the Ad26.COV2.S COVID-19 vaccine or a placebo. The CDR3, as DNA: TGTGCCAGCAGCCCCGGAGGAGGGGACAATGAGCAGTTCTTC. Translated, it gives CASSPGGGDNEQFF.